This T cell receptor (beta chain) was captured in a study of identical twins. Trimming stripped 3 bases from V and 7 bases from J, with 9 bases between. The CDR3 length is 12 residues. Germline V gene sequence: CDR1 ENHRY, CDR2 SYGVKD. Study-wide points: The authors noted that invariant MAIT and iNKT cells could partly confound zero-insertion analyses. Memory repertoires showed no such pattern, whereas abundant cord blood beta clonotypes carried fewer insertions. Out-of-frame alpha sequences common to twins were enriched for low generation probability.

There are a few counts of this clonotype. Its antigen is currently unknown. In TCRdb, the 5' RACE reads were re-called with MiXCR into one record per CDR3 protein. The sample holds under 900,000 distinct CDR3 sequences, 15% to 20% seen once. This sample was shared with a second study, whose subject was T cells expressing NK-cell markers. That work states: Cells sorted as CD3+CD56+NKG2C+, CD3+CD56+NKG2C- and CD3+CD56-NKG2C+ T cells supplied the TCR beta repertoires.

Sequenced input: PBMCs. This rearrangement joins TRBV10-3 to TRBJ1-1, with D unresolved. The clonotype was recovered from a woman aged 18-29 years in good health. CDR3 in DNA: TGTGCCATCAGTGAAGGGAGGCTTGAAGCTTTCTTT. It codes for CAISEGRLEAFF.